This T cell receptor (beta chain) was sequenced during a study of T cells after yellow fever vaccination. Details on this clonotype: Its antigen is not identified.

V lost 5 bases and J lost 2; bases outside the gene matches: 6. Germline V lookup: CDR1 SGHVS, CDR2 FNYEAQ. This CDR3 is built from 16 residues. Study-level findings and limits: Overlap between CD4 and CD8 compartments was detected for a small share of clonotypes.

MiXCR, applied by TCRdb to the 5' RACE reads, yields one record per CDR3 protein. The repertoire holds 310,000 or so distinct CDR3 sequences, with 3.6% as singletons. The receptor comes from a young man who received the YFV17D yellow fever vaccine. Sequenced here: PBMCs, sampled on the day of the yellow fever booster vaccination. The J gene is TRBJ2-3, the V gene TRBV7-6; the match to TRBD2 covers 11 bases. In nucleotides, the CDR3 is TGTGCCAGCAGCCGGACTAGCGGGTGGGTCACAGATACGCAGTATTTT. Translation gives CASSRTSGWVTDTQYF. Looking up the rest from reference TRBV7-6 and TRBJ2-3 gives the full variable domain: GAGVSQSPRYKVTKRGQDVALRCDPISGHVSLYWYRQALGQGPEFLTYFNYEAQQDKSGLPNDRFSAERPEGSISTLTIQRTEQRDSAMYRCASSRTSGWVTDTQYFGPGTRLTVL.